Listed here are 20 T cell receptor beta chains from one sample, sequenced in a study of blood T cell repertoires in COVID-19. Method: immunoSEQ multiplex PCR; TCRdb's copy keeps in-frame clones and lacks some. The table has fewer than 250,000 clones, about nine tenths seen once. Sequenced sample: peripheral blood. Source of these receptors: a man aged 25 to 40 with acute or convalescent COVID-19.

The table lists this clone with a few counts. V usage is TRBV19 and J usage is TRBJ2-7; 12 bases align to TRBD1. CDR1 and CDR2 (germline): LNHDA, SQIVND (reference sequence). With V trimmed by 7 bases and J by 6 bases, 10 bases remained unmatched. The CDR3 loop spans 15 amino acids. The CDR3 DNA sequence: TGTGCCAGTAAAGAAGTCGGGACAGGGGGCTTCGAGCAGTACTTC. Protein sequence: CASKEVGTGGFEQYF.

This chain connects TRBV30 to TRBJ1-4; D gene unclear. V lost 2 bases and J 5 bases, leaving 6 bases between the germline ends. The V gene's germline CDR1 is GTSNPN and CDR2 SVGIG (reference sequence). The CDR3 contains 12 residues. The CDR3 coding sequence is TGTGCCTGGAGTAACATAAATGAAAAACTGTTTTTT. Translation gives CAWSNINEKLFF.

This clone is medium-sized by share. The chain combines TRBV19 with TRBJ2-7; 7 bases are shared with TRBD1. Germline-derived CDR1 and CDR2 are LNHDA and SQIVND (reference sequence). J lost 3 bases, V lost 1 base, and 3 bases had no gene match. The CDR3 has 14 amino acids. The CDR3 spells CASSIVGGGYEQYF. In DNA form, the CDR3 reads TGTGCCAGTAGTATAGTAGGGGGCGGCTACGAGCAGTACTTC.

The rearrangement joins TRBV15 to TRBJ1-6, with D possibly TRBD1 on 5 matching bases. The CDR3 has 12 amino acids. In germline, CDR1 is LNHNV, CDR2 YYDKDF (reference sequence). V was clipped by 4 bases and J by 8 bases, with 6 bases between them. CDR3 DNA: TGTGCCACCAGCACCAGGGATTCACCCCTCCACTTT. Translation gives CATSTRDSPLHF.

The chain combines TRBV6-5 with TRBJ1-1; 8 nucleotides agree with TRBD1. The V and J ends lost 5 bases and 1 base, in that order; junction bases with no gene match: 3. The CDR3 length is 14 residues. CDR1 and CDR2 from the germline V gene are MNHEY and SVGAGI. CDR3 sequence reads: CASSPGQANTEAFF. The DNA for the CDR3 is TGTGCCAGCAGTCCGGGACAGGCGAACACTGAAGCTTTCTTT.

DNA for the CDR3: TGTGCCAGCAGTGACGGGTTTAGTGAAAAACTGTTTTTT. This encodes CASSDGFSEKLFF. The chain recombines TRBV25-1 with TRBJ1-4; D ambiguous. CDR3 length: 13 residues. V was clipped by 3 bases and J by 7 bases, with 9 bases between them. CDR1 is MGHDK, CDR2 SYGVNS, per germline.

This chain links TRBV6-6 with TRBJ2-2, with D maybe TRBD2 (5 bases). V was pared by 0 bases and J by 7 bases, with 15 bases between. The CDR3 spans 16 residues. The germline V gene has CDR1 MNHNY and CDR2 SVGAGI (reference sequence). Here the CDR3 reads CASSYSRSSSDGELFF. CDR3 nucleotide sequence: TGTGCCAGCAGTTACTCGAGGTCTAGCTCGGACGGGGAGCTGTTTTTT.

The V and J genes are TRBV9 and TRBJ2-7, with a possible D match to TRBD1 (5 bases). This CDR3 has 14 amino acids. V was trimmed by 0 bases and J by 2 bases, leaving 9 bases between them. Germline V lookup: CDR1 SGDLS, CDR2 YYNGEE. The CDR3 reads CASSVGQRPYEQYF. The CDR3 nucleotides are TGTGCCAGCAGCGTAGGACAGAGACCCTACGAGCAGTACTTC.

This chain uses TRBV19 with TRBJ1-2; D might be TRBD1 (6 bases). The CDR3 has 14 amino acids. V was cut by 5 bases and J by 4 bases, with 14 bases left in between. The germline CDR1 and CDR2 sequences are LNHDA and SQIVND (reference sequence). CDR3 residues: CASSDRSPGYGYTF. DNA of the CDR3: TGTGCCAGTAGTGACAGGTCCCCAGGCTATGGCTACACCTTC.

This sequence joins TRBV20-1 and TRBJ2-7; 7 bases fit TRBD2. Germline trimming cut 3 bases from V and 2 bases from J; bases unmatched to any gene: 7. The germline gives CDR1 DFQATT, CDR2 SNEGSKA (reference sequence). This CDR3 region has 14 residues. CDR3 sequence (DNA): TGCAGTGCTAGTAGGGCGGGAGCTCCCTACGAGCAGTACTTC. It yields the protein CSASRAGAPYEQYF.

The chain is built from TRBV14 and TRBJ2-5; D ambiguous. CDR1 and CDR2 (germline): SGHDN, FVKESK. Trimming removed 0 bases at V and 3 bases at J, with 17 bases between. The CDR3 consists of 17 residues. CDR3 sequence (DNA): TGTGCCAGCAGCCAAGAGCCCCTACGAACCTTAAAAGAGACCCAGTACTTC. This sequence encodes CASSQEPLRTLKETQYF.

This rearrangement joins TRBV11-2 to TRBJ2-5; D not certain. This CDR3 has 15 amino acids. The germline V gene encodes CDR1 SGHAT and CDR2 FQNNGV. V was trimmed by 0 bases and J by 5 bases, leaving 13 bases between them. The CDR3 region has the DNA TGTGCCAGCAGCTTAGAAGCAAATACCCCTGAGACCCAGTACTTC. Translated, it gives CASSLEANTPETQYF.

This CDR3 reads CASSEGALNTEAFF. In nucleotides, the CDR3 is TGCGCCAGCAGTGAGGGGGCGCTGAACACTGAAGCTTTCTTT. This chain joins TRBV10-2 and TRBJ1-1, with a possible D match to TRBD1 (5 bases). Trimming removed 2 bases from V and 0 bases from J, with 7 bases in between. The CDR3 is 14 amino acids. The V gene's germline CDR1 is WSHSY and CDR2 SAAADI.

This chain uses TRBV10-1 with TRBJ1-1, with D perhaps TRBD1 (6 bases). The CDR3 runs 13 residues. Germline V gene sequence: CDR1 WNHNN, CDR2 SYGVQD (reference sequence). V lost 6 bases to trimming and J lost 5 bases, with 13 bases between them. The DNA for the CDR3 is TGCGCCAGCAGACCACAGGGAAATACTGAAGCTTTCTTT. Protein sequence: CASRPQGNTEAFF.

This chain's CDR3 is CASSRDTGGGNQPQHF. The CDR3 DNA reads as TGTGCCAGCAGCCGCGATACAGGGGGTGGCAATCAGCCCCAGCATTTT. This chain joins TRBV7-8 and TRBJ1-5; 8 bases are a match to TRBD1. Trimming cost V 5 bases and J 2 bases; bases outside gene matches: 8. This CDR3 contains 16 residues. The germline CDR1 and CDR2 sequences are SGHVS and FQNEAQ. The full variable domain, in which reference TRBV7-8 and TRBJ1-5 provide the parts outside the CDR3, is GAGVSQSPRYKVAKRGQDVALRCDPISGHVSLFWYQQALGQGPEFLTYFQNEAQLDKSGLPSDRFFAERPEGSVSTLKIQRTQQEDSAVYLCASSRDTGGGNQPQHFGDGTRLSIL.

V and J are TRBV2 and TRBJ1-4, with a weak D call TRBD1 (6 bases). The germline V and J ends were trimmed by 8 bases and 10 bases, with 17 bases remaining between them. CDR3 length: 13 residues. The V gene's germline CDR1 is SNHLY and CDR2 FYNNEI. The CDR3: CASLGGEGGKLFF. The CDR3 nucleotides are TGTGCCAGCCTAGGGGGGGAGGGCGGAAAACTGTTTTTT.

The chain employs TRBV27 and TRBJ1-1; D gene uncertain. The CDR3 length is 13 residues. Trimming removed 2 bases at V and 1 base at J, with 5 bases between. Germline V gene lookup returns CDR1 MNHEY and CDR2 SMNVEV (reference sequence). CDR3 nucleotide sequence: TGTGCCAGCAGTTTACGAGAGAACACTGAAGCTTTCTTT. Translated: CASSLRENTEAFF.

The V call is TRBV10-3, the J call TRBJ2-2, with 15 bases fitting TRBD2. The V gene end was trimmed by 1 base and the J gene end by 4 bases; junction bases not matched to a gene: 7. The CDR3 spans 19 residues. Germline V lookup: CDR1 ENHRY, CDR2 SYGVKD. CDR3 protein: CAISEFTGTSGRSTGELFF. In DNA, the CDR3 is TGTGCCATCAGTGAGTTCACCGGGACTAGCGGGAGGTCCACCGGGGAGCTGTTTTTT.

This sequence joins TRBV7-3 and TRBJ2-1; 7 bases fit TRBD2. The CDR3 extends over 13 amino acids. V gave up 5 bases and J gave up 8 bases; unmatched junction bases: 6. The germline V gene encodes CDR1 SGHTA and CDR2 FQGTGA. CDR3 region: CASSQGLPDEQFF. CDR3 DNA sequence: TGTGCCAGCAGCCAGGGACTACCGGATGAGCAGTTCTTC.

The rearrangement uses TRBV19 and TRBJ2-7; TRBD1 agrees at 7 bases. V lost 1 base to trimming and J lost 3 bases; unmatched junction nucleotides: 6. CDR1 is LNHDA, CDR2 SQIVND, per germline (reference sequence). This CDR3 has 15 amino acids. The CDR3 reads CASSIGQGVIYEQYF. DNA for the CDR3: TGTGCCAGTAGTATAGGACAGGGAGTCATCTACGAGCAGTACTTC.